These 30 T cell receptor beta chains were sequenced from one sample in a study of blood T cell repertoires in COVID-19. Assay: immunoSEQ multiplex PCR; the TCRdb copy retains only in-frame clones and omits some. The table records 25,000 to 35,000 clones, 90% of them present only once. The sequenced sample was peripheral blood. All receptors come from an older man with active or convalescent COVID-19.

The chain combines TRBV10-1 with TRBJ2-3, with D maybe TRBD2 (5 bases). Germline CDR1 and CDR2: WNHNN and SYGVQD (reference sequence). This CDR3 contains 11 residues. The V and J ends lost 7 bases and 6 bases respectively, with 8 bases between them. The CDR3 region is CASIERDTQYF. The CDR3 DNA sequence: TGCGCCAGCATAGAGCGGGATACGCAGTATTTT.

This clone was detected once. The rearrangement uses TRBV5-1 and TRBJ2-5; 11 nucleotides align to TRBD2. Germline V lookup: CDR1 SGHRS, CDR2 YFSETQ. V shed 4 bases, J shed 2 bases, and the junction held 7 bases outside the gene matches. The CDR3 length is 16 residues. Here the CDR3 reads CASSVSGGGIQETQYF. The CDR3 DNA reads TGCGCCAGCAGCGTTAGCGGGGGGGGAATACAAGAGACCCAGTACTTC.

The chain employs TRBV6-2 or TRBV6-3 and TRBJ2-1, with 11 bases identical to TRBD2. The CDR3 runs to 14 residues. The germline gives CDR1 MNHEY, CDR2 SVGEGT. Trimming took 6 bases from V and 4 from J; bases not matched to a gene: 2. The CDR3 DNA sequence: TGTGCCAGCAGCCTAGCGGGGGGTTACAATGAGCAGTTCTTC. Translating it yields CASSLAGGYNEQFF.

The chain employs TRBV11-2 and TRBJ1-2; 8 bases are shared with TRBD1. The CDR3 is 17 residues long. With 0 bases clipped from V and 6 bases from J, the junction kept 12 bases outside the gene matches. The germline V gene has CDR1 SGHAT and CDR2 FQNNGV. CDR3 DNA sequence: TGTGCCAGCAGCTTAGATCTTAGGATGACAGGGGAGGATGGCTACACCTTC. Translated, it gives CASSLDLRMTGEDGYTF.

This chain joins TRBV5-4 and TRBJ1-5, with 9 bases that match TRBD1. Germline V CDR1 and CDR2: SGHNT, YYREEE (reference sequence). V lost 0 bases to trimming and J lost 2 bases; unmatched junction nucleotides: 12. This CDR3 region has 19 residues. CDR3 in DNA: TGTGCCAGCAGCTTGGGGGGACAGGGCGCACTATATGGCAATCAGCCCCAGCATTTT. This gives the protein CASSLGGQGALYGNQPQHF.

The V and J genes are TRBV6-6 and TRBJ1-1; no clear D gene. Germline loops: CDR1 MNHNY, CDR2 SVGAGI (reference sequence). With 6 bases removed from V and 4 bases from J, the gap between germline ends came to 9 bases. This CDR3 is built from 12 residues. The CDR3, as DNA: TGTGCCAGCAGAGGAGGGAGCACTGAAGCTTTCTTT. Residues: CASRGGSTEAFF.

The V and J genes are TRBV5-4 and TRBJ1-4, with D possibly being TRBD1 (6 bases). CDR1 and CDR2 (germline): SGHNT, YYREEE (reference sequence). Trimming removed 1 base from V and 5 bases from J, with 6 bases in between. The CDR3 consists of 13 residues. The CDR3 bases are TGTGCCAGCAGCTTGACAGGGAATGAAAAACTGTTTTTT. Translation gives CASSLTGNEKLFF.

The chain employs TRBV2 and TRBJ2-3; 7 nucleotides align to TRBD1. The germline V gene encodes CDR1 SNHLY and CDR2 FYNNEI. The CDR3 covers 14 residues. J was trimmed by 3 bases and V by 4 bases; bases with no gene match: 4. This chain's CDR3 is CASSGTGGTDTQYF. CDR3 DNA sequence: TGTGCCAGCAGTGGGACAGGAGGTACAGATACGCAGTATTTT.

The rearrangement joins TRBV7-6 to TRBJ2-1, with D perhaps TRBD2 (6 bases). V was cut by 5 bases and J by 9 bases, with 20 bases left in between. The CDR3 is 15 amino acids. Germline V gives CDR1 SGHVS, CDR2 FNYEAQ. In DNA, the CDR3 is TGTGCCAGCAGCCCTCGGACTGGCGGGACCGGTGAGCAGTTCTTC. It specifies CASSPRTGGTGEQFF.

The gene calls are TRBV19 and TRBJ2-4, with 12 positions matching TRBD2. Germline CDR1 LNHDA, CDR2 SQIVND (reference sequence). CDR3 length: 16 amino acids. The junction had 6 bases not matched to a gene; V was cut back by 6 bases and J by 3 bases. CDR3 amino acids: CASRPSGRAGKNIQYF. CDR3 nucleotides: TGTGCCAGTAGGCCTAGCGGGAGGGCCGGCAAAAACATTCAGTACTTC.

The chain uses TRBV18 and TRBJ2-3, with 8 bases matching TRBD2. Trimming at V came to 4 bases and at J to 0 bases, leaving 9 bases not matched to a gene. Germline-derived CDR1 and CDR2 are KGHSH and LQKENI. The CDR3 spans 17 residues. CDR3 nucleotides: TGTGCCAGCTCACGGGAAAGACTAGCGTCGAGCACAGATACGCAGTATTTT. Encoded protein: CASSRERLASSTDTQYF.

The CDR3: CASSLGTSGQETQYF. Written as DNA, the CDR3 is TGCGCCAGCAGCTTAGGGACTAGCGGACAAGAGACCCAGTACTTC. J is TRBJ2-5 and V is TRBV5-1; 11 bases match TRBD2. CDR1 and CDR2 from the germline V gene are SGHRS and YFSETQ. The length of the CDR3 is 15 residues. V was pared by 2 bases and J by 2 bases, with 2 bases of the junction left unmatched.

V and J are TRBV24-1 and TRBJ2-7, with D tentatively TRBD1 (6 bases). Germline V CDR1 and CDR2: KGHDR, SFDVKD. The CDR3 loop spans 13 amino acids. V was shortened by 3 bases and J by 6 bases, with 11 bases between the two germline ends. CDR3 sequence: CATSDPRGGEQYF. CDR3 DNA: TGTGCCACCAGTGATCCCAGGGGTGGCGAGCAGTACTTC.

The chain joins TRBV30 to TRBJ1-5, with TRBD1 matching over 9 bases. The V gene's germline CDR1 is GTSNPN and CDR2 SVGIG (reference sequence). The ends lost 2 bases at V and 6 bases at J; junction bases unmatched: 5. The CDR3 totals 14 residues. CDR3: CAWSPDRGTQPQHF. The CDR3 bases are TGTGCCTGGAGTCCCGACAGGGGGACTCAGCCCCAGCATTTT.

There are a few counts of this clone. The chain employs TRBV7-3 and TRBJ1-2, with 11 nucleotides matching TRBD1. The CDR3 spans 15 residues. V was clipped by 5 bases and J by 8 bases; unmatched bases: 10. Germline-derived CDR1 and CDR2 are SGHTA and FQGTGA. The CDR3 DNA is TGTGCCAGCAGCGAAACCGGGACAGGGGGTAAAGGCTACACCTTC. Protein: CASSETGTGGKGYTF.

The rearrangement uses TRBV28 and TRBJ1-2; 7 nucleotides line up with TRBD1. V shed 6 bases, J shed 6 bases, and the junction held 13 bases outside the gene matches. CDR3 size: 15 residues. Germline V gene data show CDR1 as MDHEN and CDR2 as SYDVKM. The CDR3 DNA reads TGTGCCAGCAGCCTAGGGGGCAGGGCAGAGGATGGCTACACCTTC. Its translation: CASSLGGRAEDGYTF.

The chain links TRBV6-5 to TRBJ1-4, with a possible D match to TRBD1 (5 bases). The germline V and J ends were trimmed by 2 bases and 5 bases, with 15 bases remaining between them. In germline, CDR1 is MNHEY, CDR2 SVGAGI. The CDR3 totals 16 residues. The CDR3 reads CASSYRSLGANEKLFF. The CDR3 coding sequence is TGTGCCAGCAGTTACAGGTCCCTTGGGGCAAATGAAAAACTGTTTTTT.

The chain joins TRBV7-6 to TRBJ2-1, with 13 bases that match TRBD2. Germline V gene data show CDR1 as SGHVS and CDR2 as FNYEAQ. With 5 bases clipped from V and 0 bases from J, the junction kept 7 bases outside the gene matches. The length of the CDR3 is 18 residues. The chain's CDR3 is CASSPRTSGGDSYNEQFF. CDR3 sequence (DNA): TGTGCCAGCAGCCCTCGGACTAGCGGGGGAGACTCCTACAATGAGCAGTTCTTC.

The V call is TRBV19, the J call TRBJ1-1; 8 nucleotides agree with TRBD1. This CDR3 contains 14 residues. Trimming at V came to 9 bases and at J to 4 bases, leaving 10 bases not matched to a gene. Germline loops: CDR1 LNHDA, CDR2 SQIVND (reference sequence). The CDR3 sequence is CASSPTGGGTEAFF. DNA for the CDR3: TGTGCCAGCAGCCCCACAGGGGGTGGCACTGAAGCTTTCTTT.

This chain connects TRBV7-9 to TRBJ1-5, with a possible D match to TRBD1 (6 bases). Germline V gene data show CDR1 as SEHNR and CDR2 as FQNEAQ (reference sequence). V was trimmed by 3 bases and J by 3 bases, leaving 12 bases between them. CDR3 length: 15 amino acids. Here the CDR3 DNA reads TGTGCCAGCAGCTTCGGGCAGGGGATCAATCAGCCCCAGCATTTT. Its translation: CASSFGQGINQPQHF. Together with reference TRBV7-9 and TRBJ1-5, the CDR3 gives the full variable domain: DTGVSQNPRHKITKRGQNVTFRCDPISEHNRLYWYRQTLGQGPEFLTYFQNEAQLEKSRLLSDRFSAERPKGSFSTLEIQRTEQGDSAMYLCASSFGQGINQPQHFGDGTRLSIL.

The chain combines TRBV5-1 with TRBJ2-2, with 8 bases fitting TRBD1. CDR3 length equals 14 residues. The germline gives CDR1 SGHRS, CDR2 YFSETQ. V shed 4 bases, J shed 3 bases, and the junction held 2 bases outside the gene matches. DNA for the CDR3: TGCGCCAGCAGCCCAGGGGGCCACACCGGGGAGCTGTTTTTT. This gives the protein CASSPGGHTGELFF.

This chain uses TRBV18 with TRBJ2-5, with D possibly being TRBD2 (5 bases). CDR1 is KGHSH, CDR2 LQKENI, per germline. This CDR3 has 13 residues. Trimming took 2 bases from V and 3 from J, leaving 7 bases between them. In DNA, the CDR3 is TGTGCCAGCTCACCAACGACTAAAGAGACCCAGTACTTC. It yields the protein CASSPTTKETQYF.

This clone was found once. The rearrangement uses TRBV4-3 and TRBJ1-2; no clear D. CDR1 LGHNA and CDR2 YSLEER come from the germline V gene. The CDR3 length is 16 residues. V was pared by 0 bases and J by 8 bases, with 19 bases between. The CDR3 sequence: CASSQDRGTVIGGYTF. The CDR3 nucleotides are TGCGCCAGCAGCCAAGATCGGGGTACTGTGATCGGGGGCTACACCTTC.

This chain joins TRBV6-5 and TRBJ1-5; D is unclear. The ends were cut back, 5 bases at V and 3 bases at J, with 11 bases in the middle. The CDR3 totals 14 residues. CDR1 is MNHEY and CDR2 is SVGAGI in the germline V gene. In nucleotides, the CDR3 is TGTGCCAGCAGTCACGGGTCCTACAATCAGCCCCAGCATTTT. Protein: CASSHGSYNQPQHF.

The V call is TRBV6-5, the J call TRBJ1-2; 8 positions match TRBD1. CDR3 length equals 14 residues. Germline assignment: CDR1 MNHEY and CDR2 SVGAGI. The V and J ends lost 6 bases and 7 bases, in that order; junction bases with no gene match: 10. This CDR3 is CASSTLQGASGYTF. The CDR3 DNA is TGTGCCAGCAGCACACTCCAGGGGGCTAGTGGCTACACCTTC.

This chain joins TRBV30 and TRBJ1-2, with a weak D call TRBD1 (6 bases). V lost 2 bases, J lost 3 bases, and 7 bases lay in between. The CDR3 contains 12 residues. Germline CDR1 GTSNPN, CDR2 SVGIG (reference sequence). The CDR3 here is CAWSPGDYGYTF. DNA of the CDR3: TGTGCCTGGAGTCCAGGGGACTATGGCTACACCTTC. The variable domain in full, with the rest retrieved from reference TRBV30 and TRBJ1-2, is SQTIHQWPATLVQPVGSPLSLECTVEGTSNPNLYWYRQAAGRGLQLLFYSVGIGQISSEVPQNLSASRPQDRQFILSSKKLLLSDSGFYLCAWSPGDYGYTFGSGTRLTVV.

The chain couples TRBV10-3 to TRBJ1-5, with TRBD1 identical over 8 bases. The CDR3 sequence is 13 residues long. The germline V gene encodes CDR1 ENHRY and CDR2 SYGVKD. Trimming at V came to 8 bases and at J to 4 bases, leaving 4 bases not matched to a gene. CDR3 coding DNA: TGTGCCATCCGAGGACAGGGTAATCAGCCCCAGCATTTT. Amino acids: CAIRGQGNQPQHF.

The J gene is TRBJ1-1, the V gene TRBV25-1, with D possibly TRBD1 on 6 matching bases. CDR3 length: 16 residues. The V gene lost 5 bases and the J gene lost 4 bases, with 20 bases spanning the gap. CDR1 is MGHDK and CDR2 is SYGVNS in the germline V gene. In DNA form, the CDR3 reads TGTGCCAGCAGTCGACAGGTTAAGGGACCCGGCACTGAAGCTTTCTTT. Encoded protein: CASSRQVKGPGTEAFF.

The rearrangement links TRBV18 to TRBJ1-3; D remains unclear. Germline CDR1 reads KGHSH; CDR2 reads LQKENI. The CDR3 contains 13 residues. V dropped 6 bases and J dropped 2 bases, with 8 bases sitting between them. CDR3 in amino acids: CASSSEAGNTIYF. In DNA form, the CDR3 reads TGTGCCAGCTCCTCGGAGGCTGGAAACACCATATATTTT. The full variable domain, in which reference TRBV18 and TRBJ1-3 provide the parts outside the CDR3, is NAGVMQNPRHLVRRRGQEARLRCSPMKGHSHVYWYRQLPEEGLKFMVYLQKENIIDESGMPKERFSAEFPKEGPSILRIQQVVRGDSAAYFCASSSEAGNTIYFGEGSWLTVV.

The chain uses TRBV18 and TRBJ2-5; 9 bases fit TRBD2. CDR1 KGHSH and CDR2 LQKENI come from the germline V gene. The CDR3 length is 15 residues. Unmatched junction bases numbered 7, after V lost 3 bases and J lost 5 bases. The CDR3 loop reads CASSPDLREGETQYF. The CDR3 bases are TGTGCCAGCTCACCTGATTTGCGGGAGGGCGAGACCCAGTACTTC.